The 26 T cell receptor beta chains listed next were all sequenced from one sample in a study of radiation and T cells in renal cell carcinoma. TCRdb keeps only in-frame clones here, not all; method: immunoSEQ multiplex PCR. The sample lists approximately 140,000 clones; roughly 85% were seen once. Time point here: baseline pretreatment blood. Regarding treatment: 15 Gy SBRT to primary tumor, nephrectomy 4 weeks later. This sample comprised blood, obtained from a patient whose treatment included radiotherapy and nephrectomy. Receptors were obtained from a woman between 50 and 59 years old with renal cell carcinoma.

With respect to this clone: The CDR3 carries no conserved terminal phenylalanine or tryptophan, so it likely arises from a read error. The limits of the CDR3 on the DNA are not certain, so only TCRdb's listed CDR3 is given. The chain joins TRBV20-1 to TRBJ2-7; the table assigns TRBD2, which was not confirmed against the DNA. The CDR3 is made up of 10 amino acids, end residues included. Germline lookup yields CDR1 DFQATT and CDR2 SNEGSKA (reference sequence). This CDR3 is CSAGRTSFAL.

The rearrangement uses TRBV4-2 and TRBJ2-7; D remains unclear. Per the germline V gene, CDR1 is LGHNA and CDR2 is YNFKEQ. The CDR3 is made up of 14 amino acids. V lost 0 bases, J lost 2 bases, and 8 bases lay in between. CDR3 bases: TGTGCCAGCAGCCAAGATGGTTTACCCTACGAGCAGTACTTC. This gives the protein CASSQDGLPYEQYF.

The CDR3 spells CASSQGAGSTEAFF. The CDR3 DNA follows: TGCGCCAGCAGCCAAGGAGCAGGGTCCACTGAAGCTTTCTTT. The J gene is TRBJ1-1, the V gene TRBV4-3; TRBD1 is a possible D gene (5 bases). The germline V and J ends were trimmed by 1 base and 4 bases, with 10 bases remaining between them. Germline CDR1 LGHNA, CDR2 YSLEER. There are 14 residues in the CDR3.

As DNA, the CDR3 is TGCAGTGCTAGACGGGAGACCCAGTACTTC. Protein sequence: CSARRETQYF. The chain combines TRBV20-1 with TRBJ2-5; D not resolved. Germline CDR1 reads DFQATT; CDR2 reads SNEGSKA (reference sequence). Trimming pared 2 bases from V and 5 bases from J, leaving 3 bases between. The CDR3 runs to 10 residues.

The J gene is TRBJ1-2, the V gene TRBV30, with a tentative D call TRBD1 (6 bases). This CDR3 region has 16 residues. Germline V gene data show CDR1 as GTSNPN and CDR2 as SVGIG (reference sequence). Trimming cost V 8 bases and J 8 bases, with 30 bases left between them. The CDR3 nucleotides read TGTGCCCATATAGGCAGGGGCCTAGGTCGGTTCTGGGGCTACACCTTC. Residues: CAHIGRGLGRFWGYTF.

This rearrangement joins TRBV28 to TRBJ2-2; D gene uncertain. The CDR3 consists of 12 residues. Germline V lookup: CDR1 MDHEN, CDR2 SYDVKM. Trimming took 5 bases from V and 5 from J, leaving 6 bases between them. The DNA for the CDR3 is TGTGCCAGCAGTATTCGGACCGGGGAGCTGTTTTTT. Encoded protein: CASSIRTGELFF. The full variable domain, its missing parts supplied by reference TRBV28 and TRBJ2-2, is DVKVTQSSRYLVKRTGEKVFLECVQDMDHENMFWYRQDPGLGLRLIYFSYDVKMKEKGDIPEGYSVSREKKERFSLILESASTNQTSMYLCASSIRTGELFFGEGSRLTVL.

Here the CDR3 reads CASSLGGQNSYEQYF. In DNA form, the CDR3 reads TGTGCCAGCAGCCTAGGGGGACAGAATTCCTACGAGCAGTACTTC. The chain is built from TRBV5-6 and TRBJ2-7; 7 bases are a match to TRBD1. Germline CDR1 and CDR2: SGHDT and YYEEEE. CDR3 length: 15 residues. The ends lost 4 bases at V and 1 base at J; junction bases unmatched: 8. The full variable domain, completed using reference TRBV5-6 and TRBJ2-7, is DAGVTQSPTHLIKTRGQQVTLRCSPKSGHDTVSWYQQALGQGPQFIFQYYEEEERQRGNFPDRFSGHQFPNYSSELNVNALLLGDSALYLCASSLGGQNSYEQYFGPGTRLTVT.

There are a few counts of this clone. The gene calls are TRBV7-3 and TRBJ2-1; D may be TRBD1 (5 bases). CDR1 is SGHTA and CDR2 is FQGTGA in the germline V gene. V shed 1 base and J shed 0 bases, with 16 bases lying between them. CDR3 length: 18 residues. The CDR3 protein is CASSLSGGADSSYNEQFF. CDR3 bases: TGTGCCAGCAGCTTAAGTGGCGGAGCTGACAGCTCCTACAATGAGCAGTTCTTC.

The rearrangement links TRBV30 to TRBJ2-5; the D is unclear. The CDR3 length is 12 residues. CDR1 and CDR2 (germline): GTSNPN, SVGIG (reference sequence). V shed 5 bases and J shed 5 bases, with 12 bases lying between them. Here the CDR3 reads CAWGSPYETQYF. DNA for the CDR3: TGTGCCTGGGGCTCCCCGTACGAGACCCAGTACTTC.

This chain uses TRBV9 with TRBJ2-1, with D possibly TRBD1 on 5 matching bases. Trimming removed 4 bases at V and 3 bases at J, with 14 bases between. Germline values: CDR1 SGDLS, CDR2 YYNGEE. The length of the CDR3 is 15 residues. In DNA form, the CDR3 reads TGTGCCAGCAGCCCCAGGGAAAAGCTCTACAATGAGCAGTTCTTC. It is translated as CASSPREKLYNEQFF.

The rearrangement uses TRBV4-2 and TRBJ2-3, with TRBD2 matching 8 bases. CDR3 size: 16 residues. CDR1 is LGHNA and CDR2 is YNFKEQ in the germline V gene. The V and J ends lost 1 base and 4 bases, in that order; junction bases with no gene match: 7. The CDR3 sequence is CASSQVGSGSADTQYF. The CDR3 DNA follows: TGTGCCAGCAGCCAAGTTGGGAGCGGGAGCGCAGATACGCAGTATTTT.

This clone occurred a few times. This rearrangement joins TRBV10-3 to TRBJ2-6, with D hard to call. The CDR3 loop spans 15 amino acids. From germline, CDR1 is ENHRY and CDR2 SYGVKD. Trimming pared 4 bases from V and 1 base from J, leaving 8 bases between. The CDR3 bases are TGTGCCATCAGTGGGCGGCCTTCTGGGGCCAACGTCCTGACTTTC. Its protein is CAISGRPSGANVLTF.

This sequence joins TRBV6-6 and TRBJ2-7; 8 bases map to TRBD1. CDR1 is MNHNY, CDR2 SVGAGI, per germline (reference sequence). The CDR3 is 15 residues long. V was pared by 5 bases and J by 1 base, with 7 bases of the junction left unmatched. CDR3 in amino acids: CASSTDGTGSYEQYF. The CDR3 DNA sequence: TGTGCCAGCAGTACTGATGGGACAGGATCCTACGAGCAGTACTTC.

The CDR3 nucleotides are TGTGCCAGCAGCCAAGCTGCTCTGGGTGGGCAAGAGACCCAGTACTTC. It encodes CASSQAALGGQETQYF. The rearrangement links TRBV4-2 to TRBJ2-5; no reliable D call. Germline-derived CDR1 and CDR2 are LGHNA and YNFKEQ. This CDR3 is 16 amino acids long. V was shortened by 1 base and J by 2 bases, with 14 bases between the two germline ends.

The gene calls are TRBV19 and TRBJ2-7; no definite D call. CDR3 length equals 13 residues. Germline CDR1 and CDR2: LNHDA and SQIVND (reference sequence). Trimming left V 3 bases short and J 3 bases short, with 9 bases between. The CDR3 spells CASSITTYYEQYF. CDR3 sequence (DNA): TGTGCCAGTAGTATCACGACGTACTACGAGCAGTACTTC. The full variable domain, completed using reference TRBV19 and TRBJ2-7, is DGGITQSPKYLFRKEGQNVTLSCEQNLNHDAMYWYRQDPGQGLRLIYYSQIVNDFQKGDIAEGYSVSREKKESFPLTVTSAQKNPTAFYLCASSITTYYEQYFGPGTRLTVT.

This chain joins TRBV9 and TRBJ2-2; no clear D. The germline CDR1 and CDR2 sequences are SGDLS and YYNGEE. V was shortened by 0 bases and J by 2 bases, with 11 bases between the two germline ends. This CDR3 is 16 amino acids long. The CDR3 spells CASSVGWAINTGELFF. The CDR3 DNA is TGTGCCAGCAGCGTAGGTTGGGCTATTAACACCGGGGAGCTGTTTTTT.

The chain employs TRBV27 and TRBJ2-2; TRBD2 agrees at 11 bases. The CDR3 is made up of 15 amino acids. Germline CDR1 MNHEY, CDR2 SMNVEV (reference sequence). The ends lost 6 bases at V and 2 bases at J; junction bases unmatched: 2. The CDR3 DNA sequence: TGTGCCAGCAGACTAGCGGGGGCTAACACCGGGGAGCTGTTTTTT. It translates to CASRLAGANTGELFF.

This sequence joins TRBV5-4 and TRBJ1-6; no clear D. The CDR3 loop spans 16 amino acids. The V end lost 6 bases, the J end lost 0 bases, and 13 bases lay between the germline ends. Germline CDR1 reads SGHNT; CDR2 reads YYREEE (reference sequence). This CDR3 is CASTPDRGSYNSPLHF. CDR3 nucleotides: TGTGCCAGCACCCCGGATAGAGGCTCCTATAATTCACCCCTCCACTTT. The full variable domain, in which reference TRBV5-4 and TRBJ1-6 provide the parts outside the CDR3, is ETGVTQSPTHLIKTRGQQVTLRCSSQSGHNTVSWYQQALGQGPQFIFQYYREEENGRGNFPPRFSGLQFPNYSSELNVNALELDDSALYLCASTPDRGSYNSPLHFGNGTRLTVT.

This clone was detected once. The genes are TRBV6-5 and TRBJ1-2; 12 nucleotides align to TRBD1. Trimming at V came to 0 bases and at J to 7 bases, leaving 3 bases not matched to a gene. In germline, CDR1 is MNHEY, CDR2 SVGAGI. CDR3 length: 15 residues. CDR3 sequence: CASSYSGTGGVGYTF. The CDR3, as DNA: TGTGCCAGCAGTTACTCCGGGACAGGGGGCGTTGGCTACACCTTC.

J is TRBJ1-1 and V is TRBV19, with TRBD1 matching 7 bases. The CDR3 is made up of 13 amino acids. V lost 6 bases, J lost 5 bases, and 6 bases stayed unmatched. The germline V gene has CDR1 LNHDA and CDR2 SQIVND (reference sequence). The CDR3 nucleotides read TGTGCCAGTAGGAAAGACAGGGATACTGAAGCTTTCTTT. Its protein is CASRKDRDTEAFF.

The chain employs TRBV1 and TRBJ2-3; the D segment call TRBD1 is taken from the table without a DNA check. TRBV1 corresponds to a pseudogene. This CDR3 is built from 17 residues. This CDR3 reads CTSSQSPRPGSTDTQYF. In DNA form, the CDR3 reads TGCACCAGCAGCCAAAGTCCGCGCCCAGGCAGCACAGATACGCAGTATTTT.

The chain joins TRBV7-2 to TRBJ2-3; 16 nucleotides align to TRBD2. Trimming at V came to 10 bases and at J to 2 bases, leaving 3 bases not matched to a gene. CDR3 size: 15 residues. Germline values: CDR1 SGHTA, CDR2 FQGNSA. Here the CDR3 DNA reads TGTGCCACCGGGACTAGCGGGGGGGTCACAGATACGCAGTATTTT. Amino acids: CATGTSGGVTDTQYF.

The chain links TRBV5-6 to TRBJ2-1; the D gene could be TRBD1 or TRBD2 (5 bases each). The V and J ends lost 0 bases and 10 bases respectively, with 17 bases between them. The germline V gene encodes CDR1 SGHDT and CDR2 YYEEEE. The CDR3 covers 15 residues. The CDR3 DNA is TGTGCCAGCAGCTTGGCGAGGGGTATTCTTATGGAGCAGTTCTTC. It translates to CASSLARGILMEQFF.

The chain couples TRBV15 to TRBJ1-1; D might be TRBD1 (6 bases). V was pared by 3 bases and J by 4 bases, with 12 bases between. Germline lookup yields CDR1 LNHNV and CDR2 YYDKDF (reference sequence). This CDR3 is 14 amino acids long. DNA for the CDR3: TGTGCCACCAGCAGGGACAGAGGAAGCACTGAAGCTTTCTTT. It codes for CATSRDRGSTEAFF.

The genes are TRBV2 and TRBJ1-1; D is possibly TRBD1 (6 bases). The CDR3 consists of 13 residues. Trimming removed 6 bases at V and 6 bases at J, with 14 bases between. Germline V gene lookup returns CDR1 SNHLY and CDR2 FYNNEI. CDR3 in DNA: TGTGCCAGCAGCGGCGGGGACACTTCTGAAGCTTTCTTT. Translated, it gives CASSGGDTSEAFF.

J is TRBJ2-7 and V is TRBV6-5, with a tentative D call TRBD2 (5 bases). Germline CDR1 and CDR2: MNHEY and SVGAGI. The CDR3 has 11 residues. V was clipped by 7 bases and J by 7 bases, with 11 bases between them. CDR3 coding DNA: TGTGCCAGCACCGGACCGGGGGAGCAGTACTTC. This translates into CASTGPGEQYF.